This T cell receptor (beta chain) was documented in a study of T cell clonality in common variable immunodeficiency. Each donor provided about 5 to 8 ml of heparinized whole blood. Regarding the study as a whole: Patient heterogeneity in the CVID cohort limited correlations between repertoire features and clinical complications. Common variable immunodeficiency TCR beta sequences reportedly had fewer deletions and N-nucleotide insertions.

This clone has only a few counts. What it binds is not known. The read terminates 3 residues before the CDR3 end, so the remaining end is supplied by the germline J gene. TCRdb's copy holds only in-frame clones and misses some; the assay was immunoSEQ multiplex PCR. The repertoire yields approximately 35,000 clones, none seen only once; the top ten contain around 6.1%. The CDR3 contains 14 residues. V lost 4 bases to trimming and J lost 7 bases, with 16 bases between them. Germline values: CDR1 PRHDT, CDR2 FYEKMQ (reference sequence). The sequencing sample was made of peripheral blood mononuclear cells. The receptor's source is a human donor with common variable immunodeficiency. The V call is TRBV13, the J call TRBJ1-2; weak D call: TRBD1 (6 bases). This CDR3 is CASSSTQIQGGYTF. The CDR3 bases that were read are TGTGCCAGCAGCTCGACGCAAATACAGGGTGGC.